This entry concerns a single T cell receptor beta chain. Its antigen is currently not known. No base quality values were provided; no much bigger clone lies one nucleotide off. The data are from a study of OX40 agonist ivuxolimab in advanced cancers. Regarding the complete study: Ivuxolimab was an agonistic, fully human IgG2 monoclonal antibody directed against OX40 (CD134), a costimulatory receptor. Intravenous ivuxolimab was administered to patients every 2 weeks at six dose levels: 0.01, 0.1, 0.3, 1.5, 3 and 10 mg/kg. Among the 50 to 55 dose-escalation patients, 19 had hepatocellular carcinoma, around 15 melanoma, 9 renal cell carcinoma and 9 head and neck cancer. In the dose-escalation cohort, 75% to 90% of patients were male, and the mean age was approximately 60 years with a range of about 23 to 79. Patients were allowed to have had prior anti-PD-1, anti-PD-L1 or anti-CTLA-4 therapy, and 40% to 45% of the dose-escalation patients had been treated with checkpoint inhibitors. Partial responses were achieved by three dose-escalation patients, of whom one had hepatocellular carcinoma and two had cutaneous melanoma. The purpose of peripheral TCRbeta sequencing was to test whether ivuxolimab changed TCR sequence diversity and led to clonal T-cell expansion. The paper describes the monotherapy dose-escalation part (N of about 50 patients) of the phase I trial of ivuxolimab. Overall study outcomes, separate from this receptor: Low levels of normalized T-cell clonal expansion were also seen in some patients who did not respond. After ivuxolimab, CD8+ T cells had more expanded clones than CD4+ T cells on average. The antigen specificity of the peripheral T cells that underwent clonal expansion was not determined. At doses of 0.1 to 3.0 mg/kg, clonal expansion of both CD4+ and CD8+ blood T cells was observed from baseline to week 6. In the 0.1-3.0 mg/kg groups, partial responders were among the patients with the lowest normalized peripheral clonal expansion, particularly in CD8+ T cells.

From a lookup of the germline V gene, CDR1 and CDR2 are SGHVS and FNYEAQ. From its cysteine to its phenylalanine, the CDR3 spans 17 amino acids. The read is trimmed to its CDR3 DNA, 51 bases read in frame from base 1. V was cut back by 2 bases and J by 6 bases, leaving a gap of 20 bases between them. To sequence the TCRbeta CDR3 region, genomic DNA was isolated from the sorted cells. The immunoSEQ Assay was used for sequencing of TCRbeta CDR3 regions. In TCRdb, the immuneACCESS table is reduced to in-frame sequences with V and J assigned. These tables do not hold every clone; where another copy was compared, an unresolved V gene accounts for under half, and the others remain unexplained. In all, the sample holds under 70,000 clones, and more than 80% of those were seen once. The ten largest clones add up to about 6% of the sample. The trial excluded patients who had a history of autoimmune disease or were on systemic immunosuppression. Peripheral blood for TCR sequencing was collected from all dose cohorts at baseline, on cycle 4 day 1, and on cycle 7 day 1. The samples were drawn from a first-in-human, open-label, multicenter phase I dose-escalation trial of ivuxolimab. Adults with locally advanced or metastatic melanoma, renal cell carcinoma, hepatocellular carcinoma or head and neck squamous cell carcinoma were enrolled in the trial. Before TCR sequencing, CD4+ and CD8+ T cells were separately sorted from peripheral blood.

Specimen: CD4+ or CD8+ T cells sorted from blood, collected in a trial of the OX40 agonist ivuxolimab. Here the chain combines TRBV7-6 and TRBJ2-1; a tentative D call is TRBD2 (6 bases match). The source of this sequence is an adult with an advanced solid tumor such as melanoma, head and neck, liver or kidney cancer. CDR3 region: CASSLYLSRGKGNEQFF. The nucleotides read TGTGCCAGCAGCTTATATCTCTCGCGGGGAAAGGGCAATGAGCAGTTCTTC.